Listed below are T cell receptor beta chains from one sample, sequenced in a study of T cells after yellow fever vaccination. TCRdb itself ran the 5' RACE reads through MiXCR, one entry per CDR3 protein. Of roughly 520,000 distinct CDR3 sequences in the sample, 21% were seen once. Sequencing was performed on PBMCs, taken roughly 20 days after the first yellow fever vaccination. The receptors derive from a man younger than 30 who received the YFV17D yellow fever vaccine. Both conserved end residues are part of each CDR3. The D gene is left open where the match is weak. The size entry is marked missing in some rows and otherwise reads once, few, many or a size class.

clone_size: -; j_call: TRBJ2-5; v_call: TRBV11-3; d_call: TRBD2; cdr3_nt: TGTGCCAGCAGCCCCGGGGGGGCCTCGGAGACCCAGTACTTC; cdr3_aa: CASSPGGASETQYF
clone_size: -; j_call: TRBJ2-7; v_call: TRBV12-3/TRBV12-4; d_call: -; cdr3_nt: TGTGCCAGCCGGTCAGGCGGCAGGCCCTACGAGCAGTACTTC; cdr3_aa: CASRSGGRPYEQYF
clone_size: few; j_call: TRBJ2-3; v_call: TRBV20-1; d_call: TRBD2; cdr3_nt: TGCAGTGCCTGGTGGGGACTAGCGGGGGGGCCAAACACAGATACGCAGTATTTT; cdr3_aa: CSAWWGLAGGPNTDTQYF
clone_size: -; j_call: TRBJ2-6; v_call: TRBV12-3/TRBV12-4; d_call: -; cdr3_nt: TGTGCCAGCAGTATTACCAACTCTGGGGCCAACGTCCTGACTTTC; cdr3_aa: CASSITNSGANVLTF
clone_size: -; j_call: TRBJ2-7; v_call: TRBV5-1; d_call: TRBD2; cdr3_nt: TGCGCCAGCAGGAGCGGGGGAACCTACGAGCAGTACTTC; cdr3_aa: CASRSGGTYEQYF
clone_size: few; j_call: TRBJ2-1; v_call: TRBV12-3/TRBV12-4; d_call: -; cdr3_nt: TGTGCCAGCAGTTCCACCCCAGGCCCCGGCTACAATGAGCAGTTCTTC; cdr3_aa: CASSSTPGPGYNEQFF
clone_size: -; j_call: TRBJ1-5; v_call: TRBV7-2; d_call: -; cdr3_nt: TGTGCCAGCAGCTTAGTAGGACTGCCCCAGCATTTT; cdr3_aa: CASSLVGLPQHF
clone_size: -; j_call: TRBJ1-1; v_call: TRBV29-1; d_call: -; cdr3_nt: TGCAGCGTTGAAGGGGCACCAAACGTAAAAGCTTTCTTT; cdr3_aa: CSVEGAPNVKAFF
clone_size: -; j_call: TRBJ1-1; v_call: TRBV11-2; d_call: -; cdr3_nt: TGTGCCAGCAGCTCCGACGGGACTTTGAACACTGAAGCTTTCTTT; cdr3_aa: CASSSDGTLNTEAFF
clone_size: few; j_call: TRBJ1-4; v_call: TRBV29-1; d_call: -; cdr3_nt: TGCAGCGTTGGGAGCGGTAGGGAAAAACTGTTTTTT; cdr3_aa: CSVGSGREKLFF
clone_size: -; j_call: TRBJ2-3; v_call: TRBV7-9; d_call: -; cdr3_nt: TGTGCCAGCAGCGGGGCACGCACAGATACGCAGTATTTT; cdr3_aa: CASSGARTDTQYF
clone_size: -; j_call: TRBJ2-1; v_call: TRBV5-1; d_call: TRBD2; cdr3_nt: TGCGCCACCAACCCGGGGGGTATCTCCTACAATGAGCAGTTCTTC; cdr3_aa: CATNPGGISYNEQFF
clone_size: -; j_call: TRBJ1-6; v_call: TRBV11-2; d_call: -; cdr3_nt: TGTGCCAGCAGCTTTCGGGAGGTTTGGAATTCACCCCTCCACTTT; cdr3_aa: CASSFREVWNSPLHF
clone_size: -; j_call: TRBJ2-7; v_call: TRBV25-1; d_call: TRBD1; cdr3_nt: TGTGCCAGCAGAGGTCCCGACGGGACAGGGTTTCACGAGCAGTACTTC; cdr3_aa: CASRGPDGTGFHEQYF
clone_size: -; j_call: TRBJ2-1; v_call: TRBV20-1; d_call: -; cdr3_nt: TGCAGTGCTAGAGAACGGGGCAGGGCCCGAAGTGAGCAGTTCTTC; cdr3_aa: CSARERGRARSEQFF
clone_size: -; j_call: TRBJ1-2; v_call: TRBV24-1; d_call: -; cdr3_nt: TGTGCCACCAGTGACTCGACGGGCTATGGCTACACCTTC; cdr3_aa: CATSDSTGYGYTF
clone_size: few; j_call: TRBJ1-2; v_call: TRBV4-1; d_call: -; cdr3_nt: TGCGCCAGCAGCCAAGATCCTGGGGGCTTGACCTATGGCTACACCTTC; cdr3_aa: CASSQDPGGLTYGYTF